This is a list of T cell receptor beta chains from one sample in a study of T cell clonotyping in hematopoietic cell transplantation. Generated by immunoSEQ multiplex PCR, the TCRdb table keeps only in-frame clones and is missing some. The repertoire holds fewer than 20,000 clones, with about 84% as singletons. The specimen was peripheral blood mononuclear cells, collected before stem cell transplant. The receptor source for this set is a man in his forties or fifties with acute myeloid leukemia. Some clones in this sample may be carry-over from other donors' samples. The CDR3 runs from the conserved cysteine through the conserved F or W. The order of the fields is J gene, V gene, D gene, CDR3 protein. A D gene is named only where the DNA matches it firmly.

J: TRBJ2-3; V: TRBV11-2; D: TRBD2; CDR3: CASSSRGGSTDTQYF
J: TRBJ2-5; V: TRBV27; D: TRBD2; CDR3: CASSLGRGGPEETQYF
J: TRBJ2-1; V: TRBV5-4; D: .; CDR3: CASSLLVGRNEQFF
J: TRBJ1-5; V: TRBV10-1; D: .; CDR3: CASSGPSELYSNQPQHF
J: TRBJ1-4; V: TRBV28; D: .; CDR3: CASSQLDSFNEKLFF
J: TRBJ1-1; V: TRBV28; D: .; CDR3: CASSYRKIRALKAPNTEAFF
J: TRBJ2-7; V: TRBV19; D: TRBD2; CDR3: CASSPSAGVSYEQYF
J: TRBJ1-1; V: TRBV7-9; D: .; CDR3: CASSLDEGNGAFF
J: TRBJ1-5; V: TRBV19; D: .; CDR3: CASSLPNQPQHF
J: TRBJ2-7; V: TRBV15; D: .; CDR3: CATSRGDRLTYEQYF
J: TRBJ1-2; V: TRBV2; D: TRBD1; CDR3: CASSDGQGGYGYTF
J: TRBJ1-2; V: TRBV27; D: .; CDR3: CASSLDRTNYGYTF
J: TRBJ2-7; V: TRBV7-6; D: .; CDR3: CASSLEITGTWTEQYF
J: TRBJ2-7; V: TRBV10-3; D: TRBD1; CDR3: CATWGQSSYEQYF
J: TRBJ1-4; V: TRBV10-3; D: TRBD1; CDR3: CAISESASTGLNEKLFF
J: TRBJ1-4; V: TRBV19; D: .; CDR3: CASSISGGTNEKLFF
J: TRBJ2-5; V: TRBV7-9; D: TRBD1; CDR3: CASSLVGTGRSETQYF
J: TRBJ1-2; V: TRBV5-6; D: .; CDR3: CASSWGIRGYTF
J: TRBJ1-5; V: TRBV2; D: .; CDR3: CASSEGGRNQPQHF
J: TRBJ2-2; V: TRBV15; D: .; CDR3: CATSRDPGGYTGELFF
J: TRBJ1-1; V: TRBV18; D: .; CDR3: CASSPRRRGTEAFF
J: TRBJ1-1; V: TRBV6-1; D: .; CDR3: CASRSGQYEAFF
J: TRBJ1-4; V: TRBV7-2; D: .; CDR3: CASSFPTAFNEKLFF
J: TRBJ2-5; V: TRBV11-2; D: .; CDR3: CASRRKGVAGLQETQYF
J: TRBJ1-5; V: TRBV19; D: .; CDR3: CASSIVPVNQPQHF
J: TRBJ2-5; V: TRBV7-3; D: .; CDR3: CASSPAGTGTQYF
J: TRBJ2-5; V: TRBV10-1; D: .; CDR3: CASRGAHLRETQYF
J: TRBJ1-2; V: TRBV29-1; D: .; CDR3: CSVADSSSNYGYTF